A single TCR beta chain is shown here with its context. The antigen it binds to is not known. The record has no base qualities; no much larger clone is one base away. This entry belongs to a study of T-cell memory formation after mild COVID-19 (dated by TCRdb to the early 2020s). With regard to the full study: TCR sequence clusters from the two donors were largely donor specific. In a couple of donors, T-cell clones that expanded and contracted after mild COVID-19 were followed by sequencing TCRalpha and TCRbeta repertoires longitudinally. The cohort comprised two young, previously healthy adult volunteers, one female and one male.

The run used an Illumina NovaSeq 6000. Using 5'RACE with constant-segment primers, TCRalpha and TCRbeta cDNA libraries were constructed, with sample barcodes and unique molecular identifiers added in the process. RNA was extracted from every sample with Trizol reagent. Libraries were amplified in two PCR steps, with a second sample barcode and Illumina TruSeq adapters added in the second step. Sequencing of libraries was performed on an Illumina NovaSeq with 2 x 150 bp paired-end reads. Processing in the source paper ran as follows. Demultiplexing of reads and collapsing into UMI-guided consensus sequences were performed with migec v1.2.7. Using mixcr v2.1.11, UMI consensuses were aligned to TRA and TRB V and J templates and then assembled into clonotypes. Clonotypes were classified as expanded or contracted when called significant by both edgeR and NoisET, with noise models trained on biological replicates. edgeR calls used a false discovery rate-adjusted p below 0.01 and a log2 fold-change threshold of 1. As an exploratory analysis of dynamics, PCA with hierarchical clustering was applied to max-normalized trajectories of the 1000 most abundant clonotypes. The CD4 or CD8 phenotype of responding clones was assigned using the separately sequenced CD4+ and CD8+ repertoires. The public reads were run again by TCRdb, first through fastp at Q25 and then through MiXCR, and only productive beta chains were kept. Each CDR3 protein appears once, grouped with its most common genes and DNA. TCRdb's processing, not the study's, gives the V and J calls here. This sample lists 120,000 or so distinct CDR3 sequences; 16% were detected once. The top ten clonotypes cover approximately 14% of the sample.

PBMCs were isolated by Ficoll-Paque density gradient centrifugation. CDR3 length: 14 amino acids, cysteine to phenylalanine. Only CDR3 DNA is held: 42 bases, read in frame from base 1. From the germline V gene (reference sequence), CDR1 is SEHNR and CDR2 is FQNEAQ. Trimming takes 6 bases from V and 3 bases from J, and the germline ends sit 15 bases apart. The investigation overall reported the following: Balanced CD4/CD8 phenotypes were observed for clones contracting from day 15 to 85, whereas a bias towards CD4+ was observed for a second wave of clones expanding from day 15 to 37. Whether the second-wave clones peaking on day 37 were SARS-CoV-2 specific was not confirmed. Contracting CD4+ clones were located mainly in the CM and EM memory subsets, whereas CD8+ clones were found to be enriched in EMRA. The study included only a couple of mild cases, and larger cohorts that include severe cases with pre-infection samples were judged to be necessary. Some responding clones were detected in pre-infection memory, suggesting pre-existing cross-reactive memory T cells joined the SARS-CoV-2 response.

Sequencing was done on a sample of PBMCs or a T cell subset sorted from them (not recorded which). The rearranged segments are TRBV7-9 and TRBJ2-7; the D gene is not confidently resolved. The sequence came from an adult woman who had mild COVID-19 (a few samples of this study predate the infection). The sample titles of this study are shuffled in the database, so cell type and time point are left out; the donor was told from shared clones. The DNA is as follows: TGTGCCAGCAGTCCATCCCAGGCTTTCTACGAGCAGTACTTC. This encodes CASSPSQAFYEQYF.